Listed below are T cell receptor beta chains from one sample, sequenced in a study of CXCR3-negative and CXCR3-positive naive CD8 T cells. Each CDR3 protein gets one entry in TCRdb, which reprocessed the 5' RACE reads and gives no DNA. This table holds 100,000 or so distinct CDR3 sequences. Sequenced: naive CXCR3- CD8+ T cells from blood. The receptors derive from a human donor in good health. Some clones in this sample may be carry-over from other donors' samples. The CDR3 runs from the conserved cysteine through the conserved F or W.

j_gene	v_gene	CDR3aa
TRBJ2-5	TRBV29-1	CSVEPAGERETQYF
TRBJ2-7	TRBV7-9	CATRDFSIYEQYF
TRBJ2-5	TRBV28	CASSPYIGETQYF
TRBJ2-1	TRBV20-1	CSARERDPDYRYEQFF
TRBJ1-1	TRBV13	CASSSRGGNTEAFF
TRBJ2-7	TRBV28	CASSLTGQGADYEQYF
TRBJ2-1	TRBV27	CASSLLGRSYNEQFF
TRBJ1-4	TRBV4-2	CASSRTGNPHEKLFF
TRBJ2-1	TRBV24-1	CATSDSGVQGPYNEQFF
TRBJ2-5	TRBV20-1	CSASDTLQETQYF
TRBJ2-7	TRBV28	CASLRGGQVTYEQYF
TRBJ2-7	TRBV5-1	CASSSRGPTYEQYF
TRBJ2-3	TRBV5-6	CASSQDEKVAVTQYF
TRBJ1-6	TRBV6-5	CASCPGQGVFPPLHF
TRBJ2-2	TRBV7-2	CASSLGFGDLAGELFF
TRBJ2-4	TRBV25-1	CASSGGARGNIQYF
TRBJ2-5	TRBV9	CASSPQLTQETQYF
TRBJ2-3	TRBV12-3/TRBV12-4	CASSDRGLDTQYF
TRBJ2-1	TRBV7-7	CASSSGTGEINEQFF
TRBJ2-1	TRBV29-1	CSVATSGYNEQFF
TRBJ1-1	TRBV29-1	CSVEQENTEAFF
TRBJ2-2	TRBV11-2	CASSLYTGELFF
TRBJ1-1	TRBV9	CASSVVSDTEAFF
TRBJ2-1	TRBV7-2	CASSAMDYNEQFF
TRBJ2-7	TRBV7-9	CASSSDPGQGYEQYF
TRBJ1-2	TRBV12-5	CASDGSLNHYGYTF
TRBJ1-2	TRBV13	CASSSRNLDAYGYTF
TRBJ2-5	TRBV29-1	CSAVMTGETQYF
TRBJ1-3	TRBV27	CASSLASAGNTIYF
TRBJ1-1	TRBV7-8	CASSLMGTLHSAFF
TRBJ2-7	TRBV29-1	CSVELPGQPSGEQYF
TRBJ2-7	TRBV7-6	CASSLAGTSGIYEQYF
TRBJ2-6	TRBV7-8	CASSLLFLSGANVLTF
TRBJ2-7	TRBV28	CASGKGPYEQYF
TRBJ2-5	TRBV12-3/TRBV12-4	CASSPGGTDAQETQYF
TRBJ2-7	TRBV28	CASRYEGVSYEQYF
TRBJ2-1	TRBV6-2/TRBV6-3	CASSYRTGAREQFF
TRBJ2-1	TRBV27	CASSSTDAYNEQFF
TRBJ2-5	TRBV29-1	CSVGLGGAPGETQYF
TRBJ2-1	TRBV12-3/TRBV12-4	CASSGDTIGDEQFF
TRBJ2-5	TRBV5-1	CASSSEGGGGETQYF
TRBJ2-7	TRBV12-3/TRBV12-4	CASRMGTALYEQYF
TRBJ1-2	TRBV13	CASSAGRGPRYGYTF
TRBJ2-2	TRBV5-1	CASSREGNTGELFF
TRBJ2-7	TRBV4-1	CASSQEKDLREQYF
TRBJ2-1	TRBV6-5	CASRSFSPNEQFF
TRBJ1-2	TRBV29-1	CSGGTGGNYGYTF
TRBJ2-5	TRBV5-1	CASSLAGGDVQYF
TRBJ2-5	TRBV7-9	CASSELGTQYF
TRBJ2-3	TRBV5-4	CASSLEAADTQYF
TRBJ2-4	TRBV5-1	CASSLGQGEDIQYF
TRBJ1-2	TRBV7-9	CASSLVSEQLNYGYTF
TRBJ2-1	TRBV6-6	CASSHGTFLAPEGNEQFF
TRBJ2-1	TRBV28	CASTDRGNEQFF
TRBJ2-1	TRBV29-1	CSAEGQGNYNEQFF
TRBJ2-7	TRBV7-9	CASSLDSGYEQYF
TRBJ2-5	TRBV30	CAWGLDQETQYF
TRBJ2-1	TRBV6-5	CASSPRPVAGSEQFF
TRBJ2-5	TRBV9	CASSVWGNQETQYF
TRBJ2-3	TRBV15	CATTGTSGEDTQYF